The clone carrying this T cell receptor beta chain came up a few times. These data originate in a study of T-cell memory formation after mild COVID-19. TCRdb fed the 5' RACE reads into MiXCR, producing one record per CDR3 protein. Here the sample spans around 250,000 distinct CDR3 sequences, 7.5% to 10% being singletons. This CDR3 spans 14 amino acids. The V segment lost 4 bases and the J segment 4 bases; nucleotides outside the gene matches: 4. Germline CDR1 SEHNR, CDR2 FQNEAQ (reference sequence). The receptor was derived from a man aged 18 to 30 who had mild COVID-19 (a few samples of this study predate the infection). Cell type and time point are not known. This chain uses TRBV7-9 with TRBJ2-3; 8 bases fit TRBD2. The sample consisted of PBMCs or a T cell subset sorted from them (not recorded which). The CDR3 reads CASSYGGVSDTQYF. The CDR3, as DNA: TGTGCCAGCAGCTACGGGGGGGTGTCAGATACGCAGTATTTT.